A selection of T cell receptor beta chains follows, all from one sample in a study of blood T cell repertoires in COVID-19. TCRdb keeps only in-frame clones here, not all; method: immunoSEQ multiplex PCR. There are over 250,000 clones in the sample; roughly 80% occur only once, and about 5% lies in the top ten. Source material: PBMCs or T cells enriched from blood (not recorded which). These receptors were collected from a man between 40 and 49 years old who had been exposed to COVID-19. Each CDR3 is given with its conserved first and last residue.

J: TRBJ2-5; V: TRBV12-5; CDR3: CASGLVGEIQETQYF
J: TRBJ2-3; V: TRBV27; CDR3: CASGEKGGTDTQYF
J: TRBJ2-2; V: TRBV25-1; CDR3: CASSERTENTGELFF
J: TRBJ2-1; V: TRBV6-5; CDR3: CASSYLGVGNNEQFF
J: TRBJ1-5; V: TRBV11-2; CDR3: CASSIRGNQPQHF
J: TRBJ2-5; V: TRBV5-1; CDR3: CASSLGQEETQYF
J: TRBJ2-7; V: TRBV11-3; CDR3: CASSESGSPAYEQYF
J: TRBJ2-3; V: TRBV10-1; CDR3: CASSEGARVFTDTQYF
J: TRBJ2-1; V: TRBV9; CDR3: CASSVGASGLYNEQFF
J: TRBJ1-6; V: TRBV11-3; CDR3: CASSGEGGDRNSPLHF
J: TRBJ2-5; V: TRBV7-9; CDR3: CASSLVSGSPGTQYF
J: TRBJ2-3; V: TRBV5-1; CDR3: CASSSSGLAGTDTQYF
J: TRBJ1-2; V: TRBV7-9; CDR3: CASSLAGSNYGYTF
J: TRBJ2-7; V: TRBV27; CDR3: CASSPDTLPLYEQYF
J: TRBJ1-1; V: TRBV6-2/TRBV6-3; CDR3: CASSYRGNREAFF
J: TRBJ2-1; V: TRBV13; CDR3: CASSLESGTSGSNHYNEQFF
J: TRBJ2-7; V: TRBV21-1; CDR3: CASKVSGRAQVLYEQYF
J: TRBJ2-2; V: TRBV24-1; CDR3: CATMPGQGYTGELFF
J: TRBJ2-1; V: TRBV5-5; CDR3: CASSRIDEQFF
J: TRBJ2-7; V: TRBV6-5; CDR3: CASSLDRNYEQYF
J: TRBJ2-7; V: TRBV7-9; CDR3: CASSLLAQGREQYF
J: TRBJ2-7; V: TRBV30; CDR3: CAWSVLGYEQYF
J: TRBJ2-1; V: TRBV6-5; CDR3: CASRSGSAYNEQFF
J: TRBJ2-4; V: TRBV5-4; CDR3: CASSFTSAPLNIQYF
J: TRBJ2-3; V: TRBV30; CDR3: CAWSVGGRRTDTQYF
J: TRBJ1-1; V: TRBV5-1; CDR3: CASEDRGVTEAFF
J: TRBJ2-5; V: TRBV30; CDR3: CAWRQETQYF
J: TRBJ2-7; V: TRBV7-9; CDR3: CASSSLGGLGTHEQYF
J: TRBJ2-1; V: TRBV28; CDR3: CASSLPASGISEQFF
J: TRBJ2-1; V: TRBV10-1; CDR3: CASSGIVTGANEQFF
J: TRBJ1-1; V: TRBV7-3; CDR3: CASSLMVSTANTEAFF
J: TRBJ1-1; V: TRBV12-5; CDR3: CASGFPSTEAFF
J: TRBJ1-4; V: TRBV5-4; CDR3: CASSFDGTGRLNEKLFF
J: TRBJ1-6; V: TRBV5-6; CDR3: CASSPGWKGSPLHF
J: TRBJ1-2; V: TRBV10-3; CDR3: CAISETFDRGGYTF
J: TRBJ2-2; V: TRBV6-5; CDR3: CASCQERVGTGELFF
J: TRBJ1-1; V: TRBV18; CDR3: CASSRIETLRTEAFF
J: TRBJ2-7; V: TRBV11-3; CDR3: CASSFAGSSYEQYF
J: TRBJ1-6; V: TRBV19; CDR3: CASSKRTAARAYNSPLHF
J: TRBJ2-1; V: TRBV14; CDR3: CASSQELAGVRNEQFF
J: TRBJ2-1; V: TRBV29-1; CDR3: CSVEFTGFYNEQFF
J: TRBJ1-3; V: TRBV7-8; CDR3: CASSGEPSRNTIYF
J: TRBJ2-2; V: TRBV19; CDR3: CASSQLGRPNTGELFF
J: TRBJ2-7; V: TRBV5-8; CDR3: CASTPYMEQYF
J: TRBJ2-1; V: TRBV21-1; CDR3: CASSKGTSGKRVIDSYNEQFF
J: TRBJ2-7; V: TRBV4-1; CDR3: CASSQERETYYEQYF
J: TRBJ2-1; V: TRBV7-8; CDR3: CASSSFSGLARTDEQFF
J: TRBJ1-3; V: TRBV5-8; CDR3: CASSLNSGVGNTIYF
J: TRBJ2-7; V: TRBV7-6; CDR3: CASSSRPVRQDRGYEQYF
J: TRBJ2-2; V: TRBV5-1; CDR3: CASREQGGTGELFF
J: TRBJ2-5; V: TRBV29-1; CDR3: CSVETVRGRETQYF
J: TRBJ1-5; V: TRBV20-1; CDR3: CSASETVSNQPQHF
J: TRBJ2-1; V: TRBV3-1/TRBV3-2; CDR3: CASSLTSGPQYNEQFF
J: TRBJ2-7; V: TRBV18; CDR3: CASSPADLWEQYF